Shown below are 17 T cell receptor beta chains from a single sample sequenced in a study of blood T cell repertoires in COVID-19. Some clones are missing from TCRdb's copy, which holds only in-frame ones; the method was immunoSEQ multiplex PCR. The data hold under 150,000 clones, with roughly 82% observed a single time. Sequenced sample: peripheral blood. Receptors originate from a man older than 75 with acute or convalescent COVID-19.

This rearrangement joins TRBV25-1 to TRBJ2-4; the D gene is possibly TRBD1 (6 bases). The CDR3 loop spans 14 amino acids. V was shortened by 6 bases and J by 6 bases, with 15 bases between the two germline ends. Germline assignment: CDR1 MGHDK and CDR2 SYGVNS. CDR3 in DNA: TGTGCCAGCAGCCCAAGTAGGACAGCAAACATTCAGTACTTC. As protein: CASSPSRTANIQYF.

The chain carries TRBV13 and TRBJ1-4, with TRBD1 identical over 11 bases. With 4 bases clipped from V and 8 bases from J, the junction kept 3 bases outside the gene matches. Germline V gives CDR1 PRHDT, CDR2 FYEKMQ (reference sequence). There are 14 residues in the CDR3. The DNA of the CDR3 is TGTGCCAGCAGCTCATGGGACAGGGGGGAAAAACTGTTTTTT. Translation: CASSSWDRGEKLFF.

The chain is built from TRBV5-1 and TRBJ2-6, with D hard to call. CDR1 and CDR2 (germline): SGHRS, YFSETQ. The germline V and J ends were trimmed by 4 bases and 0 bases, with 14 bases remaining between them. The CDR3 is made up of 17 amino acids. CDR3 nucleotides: TGCGCCAGCAGCCGGAGACCCGTAAGCTCTGGGGCCAACGTCCTGACTTTC. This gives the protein CASSRRPVSSGANVLTF.

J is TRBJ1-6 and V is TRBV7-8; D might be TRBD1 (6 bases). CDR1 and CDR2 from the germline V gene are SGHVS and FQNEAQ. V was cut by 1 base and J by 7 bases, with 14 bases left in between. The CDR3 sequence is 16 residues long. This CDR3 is CASSLVSGHRNSPLHF. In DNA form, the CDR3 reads TGTGCCAGCAGCTTAGTTTCGGGACACCGCAATTCACCCCTCCACTTT.

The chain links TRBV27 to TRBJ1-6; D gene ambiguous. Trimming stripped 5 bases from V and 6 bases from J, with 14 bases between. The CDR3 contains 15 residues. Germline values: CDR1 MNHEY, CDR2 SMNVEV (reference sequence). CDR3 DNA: TGTGCCAGCAGTCCCTTTTCCCCCCGTAATTCACCCCTCCACTTT. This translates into CASSPFSPRNSPLHF.

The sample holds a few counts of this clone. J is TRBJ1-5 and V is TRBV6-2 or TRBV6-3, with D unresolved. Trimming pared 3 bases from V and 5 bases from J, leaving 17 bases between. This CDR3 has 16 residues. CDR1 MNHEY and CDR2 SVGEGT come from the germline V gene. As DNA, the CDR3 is TGTGCCAGCAGTTATTCCAAGGAATTGGGCTATCAGCCCCAGCATTTT. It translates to CASSYSKELGYQPQHF.

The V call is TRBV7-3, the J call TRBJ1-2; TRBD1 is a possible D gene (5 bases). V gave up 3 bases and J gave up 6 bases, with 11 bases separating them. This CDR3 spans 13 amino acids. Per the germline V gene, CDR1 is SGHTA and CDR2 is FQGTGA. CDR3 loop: CASSLRGSDGYTF. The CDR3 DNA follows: TGTGCCAGCAGCTTGCGGGGGTCAGATGGCTACACCTTC.

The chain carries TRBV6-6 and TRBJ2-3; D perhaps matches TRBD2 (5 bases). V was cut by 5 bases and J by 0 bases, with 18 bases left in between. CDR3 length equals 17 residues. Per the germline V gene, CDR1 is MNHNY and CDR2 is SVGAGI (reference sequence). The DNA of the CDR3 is TGTGCCAGCAGTCCGGGATCGCCTACCTCTAGCACAGATACGCAGTATTTT. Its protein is CASSPGSPTSSTDTQYF.

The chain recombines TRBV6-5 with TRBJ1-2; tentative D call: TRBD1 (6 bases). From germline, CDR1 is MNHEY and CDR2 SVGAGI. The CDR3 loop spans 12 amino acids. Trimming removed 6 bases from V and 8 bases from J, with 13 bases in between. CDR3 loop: CASSGQLRGYTF. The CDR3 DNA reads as TGTGCCAGCAGCGGACAGTTAAGGGGCTACACCTTC.

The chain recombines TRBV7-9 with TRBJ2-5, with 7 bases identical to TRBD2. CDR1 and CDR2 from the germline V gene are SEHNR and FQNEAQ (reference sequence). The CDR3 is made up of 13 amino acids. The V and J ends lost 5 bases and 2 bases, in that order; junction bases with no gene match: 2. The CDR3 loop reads CASSPGRQETQYF. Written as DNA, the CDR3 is TGTGCCAGCAGCCCCGGGAGGCAAGAGACCCAGTACTTC.

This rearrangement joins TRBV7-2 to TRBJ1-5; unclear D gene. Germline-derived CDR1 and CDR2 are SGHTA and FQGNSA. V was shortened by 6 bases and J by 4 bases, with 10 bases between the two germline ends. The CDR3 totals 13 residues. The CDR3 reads CASSPSGNQPQHF. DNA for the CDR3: TGTGCCAGCAGTCCTAGCGGGAATCAGCCCCAGCATTTT.

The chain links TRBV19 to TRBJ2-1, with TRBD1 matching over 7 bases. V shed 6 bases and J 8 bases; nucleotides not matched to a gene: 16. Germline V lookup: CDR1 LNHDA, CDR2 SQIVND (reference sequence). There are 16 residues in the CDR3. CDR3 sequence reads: CASSPHKGGRGYEQFF. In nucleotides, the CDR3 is TGTGCCAGTAGCCCACATAAAGGGGGCAGGGGATATGAGCAGTTCTTC.

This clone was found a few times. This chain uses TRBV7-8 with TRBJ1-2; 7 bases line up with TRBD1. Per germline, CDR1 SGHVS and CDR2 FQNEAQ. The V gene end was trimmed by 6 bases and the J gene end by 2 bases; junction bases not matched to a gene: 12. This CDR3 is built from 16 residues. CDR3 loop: CASSSPDRAPNYGYTF. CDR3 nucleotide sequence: TGTGCCAGCAGTTCTCCCGACAGGGCGCCAAACTATGGCTACACCTTC.

Written as DNA, the CDR3 is TGCGCCAGCAGCCGATCAATCCTGTTAGCGGGGCAGGAGTCCTACGAGCAGTACTTC. Its protein is CASSRSILLAGQESYEQYF. This chain connects TRBV4-1 to TRBJ2-7, with 8 nucleotides matching TRBD2. Germline values: CDR1 MGHRA, CDR2 YSYEKL. The CDR3 loop spans 19 amino acids. V dropped 4 bases and J dropped 1; count of bases not matched to a gene: 18.

CDR3: CASSFGTGTTEAFF. The CDR3 DNA sequence: TGTGCCAGCAGCTTCGGGACAGGCACAACTGAAGCTTTCTTT. The chain carries TRBV7-2 and TRBJ1-1; 8 bases are shared with TRBD1. CDR1 and CDR2 from the germline V gene are SGHTA and FQGNSA. Trimming cost V 3 bases and J 5 bases; bases outside gene matches: 5. The CDR3 spans 14 residues.

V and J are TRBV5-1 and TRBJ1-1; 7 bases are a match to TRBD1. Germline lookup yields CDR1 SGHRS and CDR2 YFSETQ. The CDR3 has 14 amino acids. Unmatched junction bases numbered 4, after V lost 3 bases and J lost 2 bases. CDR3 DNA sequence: TGCGCCAGCAGCTGGGACAGTGAAAACACTGAAGCTTTCTTT. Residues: CASSWDSENTEAFF. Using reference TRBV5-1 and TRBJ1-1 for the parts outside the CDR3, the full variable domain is KAGVTQTPRYLIKTRGQQVTLSCSPISGHRSVSWYQQTPGQGLQFLFEYFSETQRNKGNFPGRFSGRQFSNSRSEMNVSTLELGDSALYLCASSWDSENTEAFFGQGTRLTVV.

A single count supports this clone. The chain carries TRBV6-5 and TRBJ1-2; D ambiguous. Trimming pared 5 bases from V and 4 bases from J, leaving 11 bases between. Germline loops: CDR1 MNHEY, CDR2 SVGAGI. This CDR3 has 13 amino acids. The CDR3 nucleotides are TGTGCCAGCAGTCTATACCCTGGCTATGGCTACACCTTC. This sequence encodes CASSLYPGYGYTF.